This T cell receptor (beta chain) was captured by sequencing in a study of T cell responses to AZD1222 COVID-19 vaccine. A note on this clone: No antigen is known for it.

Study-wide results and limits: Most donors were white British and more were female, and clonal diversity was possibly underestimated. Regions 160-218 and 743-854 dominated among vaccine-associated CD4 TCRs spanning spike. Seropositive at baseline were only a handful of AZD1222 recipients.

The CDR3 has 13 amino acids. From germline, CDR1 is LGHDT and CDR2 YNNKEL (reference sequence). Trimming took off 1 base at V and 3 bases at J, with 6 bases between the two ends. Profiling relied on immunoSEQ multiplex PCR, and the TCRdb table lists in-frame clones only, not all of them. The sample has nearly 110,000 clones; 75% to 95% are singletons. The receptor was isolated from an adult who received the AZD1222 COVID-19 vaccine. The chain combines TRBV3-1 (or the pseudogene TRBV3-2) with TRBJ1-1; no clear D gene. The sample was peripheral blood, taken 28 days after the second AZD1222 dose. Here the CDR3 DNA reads TGTGCCAGCAGCCAAGTGCTGGACACTGAAGCTTTCTTT. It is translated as CASSQVLDTEAFF.